Described below is a single TCR beta chain sequence and its context. What it recognizes is unknown. The data are from a study of OX40 agonist ivuxolimab in advanced cancers. Study at large: Every patient in dose escalation had hepatocellular carcinoma, melanoma, renal cell or head and neck cancer. Subjects had a mean age of about 65 years, with a range of roughly 20 to 79; around 83% were male.

Only in-frame clones appear in the TCRdb table, and some are missing; sequencing was by immunoSEQ multiplex PCR. The sample contains around 62,000 clones, nearly 90% of which appear only once. Study-wide results and limits: Those patients achieving a partial response at 0.1-3.0 mg/kg showed among the lowest clonal expansion. Clonal expansion by week 6 occurred in CD4+ and CD8+ blood T cells (at 0.1 to 3.0 mg/kg).

The TCR sequence derives from an adult with an advanced solid tumor such as melanoma, head and neck, liver or kidney cancer. Specimen: CD4+ or CD8+ T cells sorted from blood, collected in a trial of the OX40 agonist ivuxolimab.

The CDR3 coding sequence is TGTGCCAGCAGCTTAGGCAGGGGGGATCGAGAAAAACTGTTTTTT. This translates into CASSLGRGDREKLFF. The rearrangement joins TRBV5-6 to TRBJ1-4; 7 bases agree with TRBD1. This CDR3 has 15 amino acids. Per germline, CDR1 SGHDT and CDR2 YYEEEE. V dropped 2 bases and J dropped 8; count of bases not matched to a gene: 9.